This T cell receptor (beta chain) comes out of a study of OX40 agonist ivuxolimab in advanced cancers. General observations from the study: The antigen specificity of the peripheral T cells (those that were expanded) was not determined.

Trimming removed 2 bases from V and 2 bases from J; junction bases left unmatched: 10. Germline lookup yields CDR1 SGHVS and CDR2 FQNEAQ. The CDR3 spans 17 residues. A remark on this clone: What it binds is unknown.

Assay used: immunoSEQ multiplex PCR; TCRdb lists only in-frame clones, some missing. There are around 80,000 clones in the sample; 70% to 85% occur only once, and 0.35% to 0.5% lies in the top ten. The TCR comes from an adult with an advanced solid tumor such as melanoma, head and neck, liver or kidney cancer. The chain employs TRBV7-8 and TRBJ2-7; 9 nucleotides agree with TRBD1. The specimen was CD4+ or CD8+ T cells sorted from blood, collected in a trial of the OX40 agonist ivuxolimab. The CDR3 spells CASSLSAGTGSAYEQYF. CDR3 DNA sequence: TGTGCCAGCAGCTTAAGCGCCGGGACAGGGAGCGCCTACGAGCAGTACTTC. Based on the CDR3 plus reference TRBV7-8 and TRBJ2-7, the full variable domain is GAGVSQSPRYKVAKRGQDVALRCDPISGHVSLFWYQQALGQGPEFLTYFQNEAQLDKSGLPSDRFFAERPEGSVSTLKIQRTQQEDSAVYLCASSLSAGTGSAYEQYFGPGTRLTVT.